This T cell receptor beta chain appears in the sequencing data of a study of T cell responses to AZD1222 COVID-19 vaccine. Looking at the study overall: Second doses were pooled across both intervals (about 4 or about 12 weeks).

Remarks on this clone: Its antigen is undetermined.

The method was immunoSEQ multiplex PCR; TCRdb's version includes in-frame clones alone and lacks a portion of them. Altogether around 180,000 clones are present, around 94% being singletons, with the ten largest covering about 10%. Points from the study as a whole: Baseline seropositives among AZD1222 recipients totaled only five or six. Scientists sampled the repertoires only once the peak T cell response had passed.

The V gene lost 3 bases and the J gene lost 0 bases, with 5 bases spanning the gap. This CDR3 comprises 12 residues. The V gene's germline CDR1 is DFQATT and CDR2 SNEGSKA (reference sequence). Sequencing was performed on peripheral blood, taken on day 0 of AZD1222 vaccination. V usage is TRBV20-1 and J usage is TRBJ1-1; D is undetermined. The sequence was obtained from an adult in good health. The CDR3 spells CSASTLNTEAFF. The CDR3 DNA sequence: TGCAGTGCTAGTACGCTGAACACTGAAGCTTTCTTT.